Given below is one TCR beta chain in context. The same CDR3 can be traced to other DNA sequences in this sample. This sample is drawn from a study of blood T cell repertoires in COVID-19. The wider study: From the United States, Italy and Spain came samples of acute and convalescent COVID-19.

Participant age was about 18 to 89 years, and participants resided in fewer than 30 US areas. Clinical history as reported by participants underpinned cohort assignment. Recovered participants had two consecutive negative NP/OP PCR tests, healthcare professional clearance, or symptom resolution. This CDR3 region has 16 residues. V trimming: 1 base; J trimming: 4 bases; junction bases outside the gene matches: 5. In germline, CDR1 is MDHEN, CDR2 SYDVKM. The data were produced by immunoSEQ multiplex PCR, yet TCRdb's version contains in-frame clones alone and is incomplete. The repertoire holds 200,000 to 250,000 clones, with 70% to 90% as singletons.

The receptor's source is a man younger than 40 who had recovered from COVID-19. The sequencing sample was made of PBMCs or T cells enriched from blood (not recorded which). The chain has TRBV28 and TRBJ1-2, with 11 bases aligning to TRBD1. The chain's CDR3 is CASSLSGTGGTYGYTF. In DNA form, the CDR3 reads TGTGCCAGCAGTTTATCCGGGACAGGGGGTACCTATGGCTACACCTTC.